These 6 T cell receptor beta chains were sequenced from one sample in a study of Ad26.COV2.S vaccination and SARS-CoV-2 variants. The assay was immunoSEQ multiplex PCR, and TCRdb's table has in-frame clones only and misses some. Among 300,000 to 400,000 clones listed, over 75% were seen once. Noted treatment: some 19 received Ad26.COV2.S at low or high dose, single or two shots; 5 received placebo; per-sample allocation not given. Sampling happened 63 days after the first vaccine or placebo injection. This specimen was peripheral blood, taken in a trial of Ad26.COV2.S vaccine versus placebo. The source of these receptors is a person aged 18 to 59 who received the Ad26.COV2.S COVID-19 vaccine or a placebo.

This chain connects TRBV13 to TRBJ2-7; 14 bases map to TRBD2. The V gene's germline CDR1 is PRHDT and CDR2 FYEKMQ (reference sequence). Germline trimming cut 4 bases from V and 4 bases from J; bases unmatched to any gene: 12. The CDR3 is made up of 18 amino acids. CDR3 amino acids: CASSSIKTSGGARYEQYF. The CDR3 DNA is TGTGCCAGCAGCTCCATAAAGACTAGCGGGGGGGCCAGGTACGAGCAGTACTTC. Supplemented by reference TRBV13 and TRBJ2-7, the full variable domain reads AAGVIQSPRHLIKEKRETATLKCYPIPRHDTVYWYQQGPGQDPQFLISFYEKMQSDKGSIPDRFSAQQFSDYHSELNMSSLELGDSALYFCASSSIKTSGGARYEQYFGPGTRLTVT.

The rearrangement joins TRBV3-1 (or the pseudogene TRBV3-2) to TRBJ1-1; possibly TRBD1 for D (5 bases). The V gene's germline CDR1 is LGHDT and CDR2 YNNKEL (reference sequence). This CDR3 is 15 amino acids long. Trimming cost V 7 bases and J 6 bases, with 21 bases left between them. The CDR3 spells CASTRNPTGESEAFF. The CDR3 coding sequence is TGTGCCAGCACCCGCAATCCTACGGGGGAGTCTGAAGCTTTCTTT.

The chain uses TRBV7-9 and TRBJ2-3; D unresolved. CDR3 length: 14 amino acids. Germline V gene lookup returns CDR1 SEHNR and CDR2 FQNEAQ (reference sequence). With 5 bases removed from V and 0 bases from J, the gap between germline ends came to 9 bases. In DNA, the CDR3 is TGTGCCAGCAGCGCACAAATAAGCACAGATACGCAGTATTTT. Its translation is CASSAQISTDTQYF.

The chain uses TRBV5-1 and TRBJ1-1; the D gene is possibly TRBD1 (5 bases). Per the germline V gene, CDR1 is SGHRS and CDR2 is YFSETQ. This CDR3 region has 14 residues. The V end lost 1 base, the J end lost 7 bases, and 14 bases lay between the germline ends. In DNA form, the CDR3 reads TGCGCCAGCAGCTTGCTGACATGGCAGGGTGAAGCTTTCTTT. It specifies CASSLLTWQGEAFF.

The genes are TRBV10-2 and TRBJ2-6; D unclear. This CDR3 contains 18 residues. Between the trimmed V and J ends, which lost 3 bases and 0 bases, there was a span of 15 bases. From germline, CDR1 is WSHSY and CDR2 SAAADI. The CDR3 DNA follows: TGCGCCAGCAGTGAATCGAGGATCTTAGGCTCTGGGGCCAACGTCCTGACTTTC. Protein: CASSESRILGSGANVLTF.

This clone was detected once. The V call is TRBV5-1, the J call TRBJ2-5; 12 positions match TRBD2. Germline CDR1 SGHRS, CDR2 YFSETQ. Germline trimming cut 0 bases from V and 4 bases from J; bases unmatched to any gene: 7. The CDR3 contains 17 residues. For the CDR3, the DNA is TGCGCCAGCAGCTTGGCACCGTTGACTAGCGGGGGAGAGACCCAGTACTTC. Its protein product is CASSLAPLTSGGETQYF.